This TCR beta chain was captured by sequencing in a study of T cell repertoires in cytomegalovirus infection. TCRdb re-called the reads with MiXCR, one entry per CDR3 protein. The table has some 940,000 distinct CDR3 sequences, roughly 31% seen once. This clonotype has just a few counts. What it binds is not known. The CDR3 runs 15 residues. Trimming left V 1 base short and J 4 bases short, with 10 bases between. CDR1 and CDR2 (germline): SGHVS, FNYEAQ. The sequences come from cultured CD8+ T cells from PBMCs, collected from culture after CMV antigen stimulation. The clonotype was recovered from a human donor in good health (CMV status not recorded). Some clones in this sample may be carry-over from other donors' samples. The rearrangement links TRBV7-6 to TRBJ2-2, with a possible D match to TRBD2 (6 bases). CDR3 residues: CASSLEYGGTGELFF. The CDR3 region has the DNA TGTGCCAGCAGCTTAGAGTACGGGGGCACCGGGGAGCTGTTTTTT.